These 9 T cell receptor beta chains were sequenced from one sample in a study of T-cell reconstitution after alpha-beta-depleted transplantation in children (dated by TCRdb to the mid-2010s). The library was prepared using PCR. Sequencing took place on an Illumina HiSeq 2500. TCR library preparation used molecular barcoding, with unique molecular identifiers applied to normalize quantification of the TCRbeta repertoire. TCRdb cleaned the public reads at Q25 with fastp, built clones with MiXCR and kept in-frame beta chains. Duplicate CDR3 protein sequences are folded into a single record with the most common DNA and genes. Across this sample there are around 410,000 distinct CDR3 sequences, with roughly 10% seen only once. Together, the top ten hold roughly 6% of the sample. Sequenced material: PBMCs from the stem cell graft donor, taken from the stem cell graft. Receptor source: a human donor who donated a stem cell graft to a child with acute myeloid leukemia.

There are a few counts of this clonotype. V usage is TRBV29-1 and J usage is TRBJ2-2; TRBD1 matches at 9 bases. After removal of 4 bases from V and 1 base from J, the junction contained 1 base not matched to a gene. CDR1 is SQVTM and CDR2 is ANQGSEA in the germline V gene. CDR3 length: 14 amino acids. The CDR3 spells CSVGTGVNTGELFF. CDR3 nucleotides: TGCAGCGTTGGGACAGGGGTGAACACCGGGGAGCTGTTTTTT.

The V gene is TRBV20-1, the J gene TRBJ2-7; the match to TRBD2 covers 12 bases. This CDR3 contains 15 residues. V shed 1 base and J 4 bases; nucleotides not matched to a gene: 5. Per germline, CDR1 DFQATT and CDR2 SNEGSKA (reference sequence). The CDR3 region is CSARVGLAGGYEQYF. Written as DNA, the CDR3 is TGCAGTGCTAGAGTTGGTCTAGCGGGAGGGTACGAGCAGTACTTC.

This clonotype was seen only once. CDR3 DNA: TGTGCCAGCAGCTTAGCCCCATTGGGTTTTGTTCGTCCTGAAGCTTTCTTT. This sequence encodes CASSLAPLGFVRPEAFF. This chain links TRBV13 with TRBJ1-1; D remains unclear. V dropped 1 base and J dropped 6 bases, with 21 bases sitting between them. Germline V CDR1 and CDR2: PRHDT, FYEKMQ (reference sequence). The CDR3 runs to 17 residues.

The table lists this clonotype with many counts. V gene TRBV5-1 combines with J gene TRBJ2-3; D may be TRBD2 (6 bases). CDR1 is SGHRS, CDR2 YFSETQ, per germline. CDR3 length: 15 amino acids. Trimming left V 6 bases short and J 1 base short, with 15 bases between. Here the CDR3 reads CASTTTGVRTDTQYF. The CDR3 nucleotides are TGCGCCAGCACAACCACGGGAGTCCGCACAGATACGCAGTATTTT.

Only a few counts were recorded for this clonotype. CDR3 coding DNA: TGTGCCAGCAGTTTGGACAGGGGCTCCTATAATTCACCCCTCCACTTT. This translates into CASSLDRGSYNSPLHF. V usage is TRBV2 and J usage is TRBJ1-6, with TRBD1 matching 9 bases. The CDR3 runs to 16 residues. Unmatched junction bases numbered 2, after V lost 5 bases and J lost 0 bases. Germline CDR1 SNHLY, CDR2 FYNNEI.

This clonotype has just a few counts. The chain joins TRBV7-8 to TRBJ2-1; 7 nucleotides agree with TRBD2. CDR3 size: 12 residues. Germline V gene sequence: CDR1 SGHVS, CDR2 FQNEAQ. V trimming: 5 bases; J trimming: 8 bases; junction bases outside the gene matches: 3. The CDR3 loop is CASSQGGDEQFF. For the CDR3, the DNA is TGTGCCAGCAGCCAGGGAGGGGATGAGCAGTTCTTC.

This sequence joins TRBV20-1 and TRBJ2-5; TRBD2 aligns across 12 bases. The ends lost 3 bases at V and 2 bases at J; junction bases unmatched: 4. The length of the CDR3 is 15 residues. Germline V lookup: CDR1 DFQATT, CDR2 SNEGSKA (reference sequence). The CDR3 protein is CSARTSGRPQETQYF. The CDR3 DNA reads TGCAGTGCTAGGACTAGCGGGAGACCGCAAGAGACCCAGTACTTC.

This clonotype was observed a few times. This sequence joins TRBV12-3 or TRBV12-4 and TRBJ1-5, with TRBD1 identical over 7 bases. CDR3 length: 15 amino acids. The trim removed 4 bases at V and 5 bases at J, leaving 8 bases unmatched. CDR3 sequence (DNA): TGTGCCAGCAGTTGGAGGACAGGCCTCTATCAGCCCCAGCATTTT. Translation gives CASSWRTGLYQPQHF.

The genes are TRBV20-1 and TRBJ2-1; maybe TRBD2 (6 bases). The V gene lost 1 base and the J gene lost 2 bases, with 9 bases spanning the gap. Per the germline V gene, CDR1 is DFQATT and CDR2 is SNEGSKA (reference sequence). The length of the CDR3 is 14 residues. CDR3 protein: CSARGSGTYNEQFF. CDR3 DNA: TGCAGTGCTAGAGGTAGCGGCACCTACAATGAGCAGTTCTTC.